A single TCR beta chain is shown here with its context. Data came from immunoSEQ multiplex PCR; TCRdb stores just in-frame clones and leaves some out. This table holds hundreds of thousands of clones, roughly 94% found once. This sample was taken from a study of shared T cell receptors in the human thymus. The CDR3 consists of 15 residues. In germline, CDR1 is SGHTA, CDR2 FQGNSA. Trimming took off 7 bases at V and 3 bases at J, with 18 bases between the two ends. The clonotype was recovered from a human donor. The sequencing sample was made of thymocytes. The J gene is TRBJ1-2, the V gene TRBV7-2, with D unclear. CDR3 sequence (DNA): TGTGCCAGCACCACGCGCGTGGGCAGCGACTATGGCTACACCTTC. This sequence encodes CASTTRVGSDYGYTF.